The T cell receptor beta chain described here comes from a study of Graves' ophthalmopathy and Graves' hyperthyroidism. Overall study results and limits: Discriminating ophthalmopathy from stable hyperthyroidism, a 13-signature model attained a sensitivity of around 87% and a specificity of 81.08%.

Trimming stripped 3 bases from V and 1 base from J, with 13 bases between. The germline V gene has CDR1 LNHNV and CDR2 YYDKDF (reference sequence). The CDR3 is made up of 15 amino acids. This clonotype has only a few counts. Its matching antigen is unknown. Certain patients, namely those with other autoimmune diseases, uncontrolled infections, pregnancy or lactation, were excluded. Clinical symptoms, serum thyroxine, TRAb, thyroid ultrasound and orbital computed tomography determined diagnosis. Amplification of the TCR beta CDR3 regions used RNA transcripts (as template). RT-PCR was first run with HTBI primers, then multiplex PCR in a second round. TCRdb processed the multiplex PCR reads anew with MiXCR; each CDR3 protein has one entry. The data contain around 1,000,000 distinct CDR3 sequences, about 38% of them singletons.

Sequencing was done on a sample of peripheral blood or thyroid tissue (not recorded which). This chain links TRBV15 with TRBJ2-7; no reliable D call. This clonotype originated in an adult man with Graves' hyperthyroidism. CDR3 in DNA: TGTGCCACCAGCAGGGGAACGGGCAGATCCTACGAGCAGTACTTC. The encoded protein is CATSRGTGRSYEQYF.